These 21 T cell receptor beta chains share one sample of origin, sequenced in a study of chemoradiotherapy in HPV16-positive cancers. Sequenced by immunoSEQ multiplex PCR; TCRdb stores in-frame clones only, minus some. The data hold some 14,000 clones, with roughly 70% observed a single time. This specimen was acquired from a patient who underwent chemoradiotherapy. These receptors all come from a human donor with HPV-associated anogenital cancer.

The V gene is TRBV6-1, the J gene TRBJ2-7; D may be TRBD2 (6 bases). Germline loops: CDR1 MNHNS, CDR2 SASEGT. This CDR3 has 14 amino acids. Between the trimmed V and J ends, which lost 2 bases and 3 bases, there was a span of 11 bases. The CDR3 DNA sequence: TGTGCCAGCAGTGAATCAGGAGGGGTCTACGAGCAGTACTTC. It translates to CASSESGGVYEQYF.

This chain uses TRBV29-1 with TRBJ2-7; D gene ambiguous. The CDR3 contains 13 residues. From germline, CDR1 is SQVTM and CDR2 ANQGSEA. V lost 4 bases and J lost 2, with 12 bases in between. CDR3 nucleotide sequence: TGCAGCGTTGTTAGCAGGACGACCTACGAGCAGTACTTC. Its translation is CSVVSRTTYEQYF.

CDR3 nucleotides: TGTGCCAGCAGCAACAACCGGCGACAGGGAGACACTGAAGCTTTCTTT. Protein: CASSNNRRQGDTEAFF. This chain links TRBV21-1 with TRBJ1-1; no check of the table's D call, TRBD1, against the DNA was made. TRBV21-1 is shown as a pseudogene. CDR3 length: 16 amino acids.

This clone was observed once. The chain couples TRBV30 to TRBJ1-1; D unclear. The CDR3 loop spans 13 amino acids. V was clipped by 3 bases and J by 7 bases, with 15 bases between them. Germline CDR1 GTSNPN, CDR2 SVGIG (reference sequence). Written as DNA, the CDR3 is TGTGCCTGGAGCCGGGCAGGCTGGGATGAAGCTTTCTTT. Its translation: CAWSRAGWDEAFF.

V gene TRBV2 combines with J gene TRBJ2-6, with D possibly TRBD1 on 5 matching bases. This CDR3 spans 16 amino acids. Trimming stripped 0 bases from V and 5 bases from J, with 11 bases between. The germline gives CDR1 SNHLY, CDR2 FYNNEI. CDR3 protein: CASSEAQGLWANVLTF. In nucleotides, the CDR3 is TGTGCCAGCAGTGAAGCGCAGGGTCTCTGGGCCAACGTCCTGACTTTC.

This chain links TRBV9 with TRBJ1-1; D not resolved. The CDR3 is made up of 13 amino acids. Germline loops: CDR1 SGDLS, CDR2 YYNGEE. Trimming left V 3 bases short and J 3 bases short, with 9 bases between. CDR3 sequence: CASSAGRYTEAFF. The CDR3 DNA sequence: TGTGCCAGCAGCGCCGGACGGTACACTGAAGCTTTCTTT.

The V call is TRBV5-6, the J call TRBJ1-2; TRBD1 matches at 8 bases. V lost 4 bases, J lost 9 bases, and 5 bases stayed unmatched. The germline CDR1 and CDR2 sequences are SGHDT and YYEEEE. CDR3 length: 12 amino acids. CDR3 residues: CASSPGQGSYTF. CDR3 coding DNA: TGTGCCAGCAGCCCTGGACAGGGAAGCTACACCTTC. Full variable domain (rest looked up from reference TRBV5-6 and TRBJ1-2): DAGVTQSPTHLIKTRGQQVTLRCSPKSGHDTVSWYQQALGQGPQFIFQYYEEEERQRGNFPDRFSGHQFPNYSSELNVNALLLGDSALYLCASSPGQGSYTFGSGTRLTVV.

The CDR3 is CASTRGWGPGGYTF. Here the CDR3 DNA reads TGTGCCAGCACCCGAGGCTGGGGGCCAGGGGGCTACACCTTC. J is TRBJ1-2 and V is TRBV6-1; D perhaps matches TRBD1 (6 bases). Germline V gives CDR1 MNHNS, CDR2 SASEGT. This CDR3 has 14 residues. V dropped 7 bases and J dropped 8 bases, with 20 bases sitting between them.

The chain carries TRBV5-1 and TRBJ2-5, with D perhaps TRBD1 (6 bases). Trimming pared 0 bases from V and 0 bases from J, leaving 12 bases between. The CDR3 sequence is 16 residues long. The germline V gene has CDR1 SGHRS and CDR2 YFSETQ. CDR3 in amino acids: CASSLADRGYQETQYF. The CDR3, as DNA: TGCGCCAGCAGCTTGGCCGATAGGGGGTACCAAGAGACCCAGTACTTC.

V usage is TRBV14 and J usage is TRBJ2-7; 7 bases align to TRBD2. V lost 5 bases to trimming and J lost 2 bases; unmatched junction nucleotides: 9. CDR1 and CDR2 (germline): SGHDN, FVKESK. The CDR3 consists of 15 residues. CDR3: CASSKSSGSTYEQYF. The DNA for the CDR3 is TGTGCCAGCAGCAAATCTAGCGGCTCCACCTACGAGCAGTACTTC.

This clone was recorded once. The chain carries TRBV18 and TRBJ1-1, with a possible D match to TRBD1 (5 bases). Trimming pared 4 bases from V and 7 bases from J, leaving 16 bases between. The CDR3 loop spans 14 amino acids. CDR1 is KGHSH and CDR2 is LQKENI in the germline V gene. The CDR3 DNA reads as TGTGCCAGCTCACGCACGGGGCTAGCCGTTGAAGCTTTCTTT. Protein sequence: CASSRTGLAVEAFF.

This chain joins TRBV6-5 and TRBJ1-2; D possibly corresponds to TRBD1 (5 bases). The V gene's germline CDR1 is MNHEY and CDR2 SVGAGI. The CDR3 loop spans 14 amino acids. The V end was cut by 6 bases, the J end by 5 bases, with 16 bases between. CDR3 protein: CASRKPQGAYGYTF. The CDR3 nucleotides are TGTGCCAGCAGGAAACCCCAGGGCGCTTATGGCTACACCTTC.

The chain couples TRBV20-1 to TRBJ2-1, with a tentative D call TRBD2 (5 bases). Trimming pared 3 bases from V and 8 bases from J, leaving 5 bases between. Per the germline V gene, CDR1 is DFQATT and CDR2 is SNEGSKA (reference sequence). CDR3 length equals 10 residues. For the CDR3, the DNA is TGCAGTGCTAGGAGGGATGAGCAGTTCTTC. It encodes CSARRDEQFF.

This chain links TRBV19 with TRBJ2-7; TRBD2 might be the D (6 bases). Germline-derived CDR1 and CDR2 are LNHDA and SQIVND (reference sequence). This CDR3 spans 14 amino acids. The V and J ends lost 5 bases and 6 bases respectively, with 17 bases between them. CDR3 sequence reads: CASSHAGRGVEQYF. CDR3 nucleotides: TGTGCCAGTAGTCACGCGGGAAGAGGGGTCGAGCAGTACTTC.

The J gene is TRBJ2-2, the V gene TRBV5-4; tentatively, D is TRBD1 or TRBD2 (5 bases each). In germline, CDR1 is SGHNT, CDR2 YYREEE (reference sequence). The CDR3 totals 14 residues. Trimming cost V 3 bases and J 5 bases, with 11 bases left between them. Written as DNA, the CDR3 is TGTGCCAGCAGCTGGGACGCTGGAACCGGGGAGCTGTTTTTT. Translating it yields CASSWDAGTGELFF.

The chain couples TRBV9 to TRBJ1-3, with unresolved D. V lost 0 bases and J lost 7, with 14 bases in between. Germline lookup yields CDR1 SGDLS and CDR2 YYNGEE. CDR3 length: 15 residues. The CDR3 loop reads CASSVAPGGGNTIYF. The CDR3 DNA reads TGTGCCAGCAGCGTAGCGCCAGGCGGAGGGAACACCATATATTTT. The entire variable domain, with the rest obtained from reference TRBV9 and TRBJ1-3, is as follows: DSGVTQTPKHLITATGQRVTLRCSPRSGDLSVYWYQQSLDQGLQFLIQYYNGEERAKGNILERFSAQQFPDLHSELNLSSLELGDSALYFCASSVAPGGGNTIYFGEGSWLTVV.

The CDR3 sequence: CAWSVRTGRTEQYF. The CDR3 region has the DNA TGTGCCTGGAGTGTACGGACAGGGCGAACCGAGCAGTACTTC. J is TRBJ2-7 and V is TRBV30; TRBD1 matches at 8 bases. Per the germline V gene, CDR1 is GTSNPN and CDR2 is SVGIG (reference sequence). This CDR3 spans 14 amino acids. V trimming: 0 bases; J trimming: 6 bases; junction bases outside the gene matches: 7.

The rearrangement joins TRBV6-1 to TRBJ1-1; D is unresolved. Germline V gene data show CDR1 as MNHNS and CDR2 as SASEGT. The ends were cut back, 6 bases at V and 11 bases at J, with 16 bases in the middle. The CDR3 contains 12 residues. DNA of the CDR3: TGTGCCAGCAGGAGAGACATTTTGTCGGCTTTCTTT. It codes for CASRRDILSAFF.

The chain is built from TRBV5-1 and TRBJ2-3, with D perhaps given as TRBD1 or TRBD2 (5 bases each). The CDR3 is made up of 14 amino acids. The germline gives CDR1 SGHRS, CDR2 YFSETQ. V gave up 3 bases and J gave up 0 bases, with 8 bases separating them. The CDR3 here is CASSYRDSTDTQYF. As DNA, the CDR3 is TGCGCCAGCAGCTATAGGGACAGCACAGATACGCAGTATTTT.

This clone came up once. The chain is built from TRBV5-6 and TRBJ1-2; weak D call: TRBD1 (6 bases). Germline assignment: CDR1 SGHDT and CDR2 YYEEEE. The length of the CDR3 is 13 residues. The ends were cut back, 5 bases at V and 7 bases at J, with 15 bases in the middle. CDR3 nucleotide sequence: TGTGCCAGCAGTCTAGCCAGGGGAGCTGGCTACACCTTC. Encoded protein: CASSLARGAGYTF. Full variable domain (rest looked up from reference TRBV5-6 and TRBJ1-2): DAGVTQSPTHLIKTRGQQVTLRCSPKSGHDTVSWYQQALGQGPQFIFQYYEEEERQRGNFPDRFSGHQFPNYSSELNVNALLLGDSALYLCASSLARGAGYTFGSGTRLTVV.

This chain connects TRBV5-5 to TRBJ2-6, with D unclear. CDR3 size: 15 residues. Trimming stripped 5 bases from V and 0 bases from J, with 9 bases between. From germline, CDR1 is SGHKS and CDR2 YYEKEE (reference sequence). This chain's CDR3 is CASRNTDSGANVLTF. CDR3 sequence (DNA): TGTGCCAGCAGGAACACAGACTCTGGGGCCAACGTCCTGACTTTC.